The clone carrying this T cell receptor (beta chain) was observed a few times. Antigen unknown. Sample barcodes and UMIs were carried by the TCR alpha and TCR beta cDNA libraries that 5'RACE generated with constant-segment primers. MiXCR, run by TCRdb on the 5' RACE reads, gives a single entry per CDR3 protein. The repertoire holds fewer than 50,000 distinct CDR3 sequences, with approximately 7% as singletons. V was trimmed by 5 bases and J by 6 bases, leaving 26 bases between them. The CDR3 extends over 17 amino acids. Germline V gives CDR1 SGHVS, CDR2 FQNEAQ. This sample is part of a study of T-cell memory formation after mild COVID-19. Broader study findings: Contracting CD4+ clones lay largely in CM and EM, with CD8+ ones residing in EMRA. The pre-infection memory compartment contained some responding clones, suggesting cross-reactive memory joined.

The chain joins TRBV7-8 to TRBJ2-7; D possibly matches TRBD1 or TRBD2 (6 bases each). The sequencing sample was made of PBMCs or a T cell subset sorted from them (not recorded which). This TCR was sampled from an adult who had mild COVID-19 (a few samples of this study predate the infection). Cell type and time point are not known. CDR3 sequence (DNA): TGTGCCAGCAGCCCGTCCCGGGGGCCTGCCCGCAAAATCGAGCAGTACTTC. This translates into CASSPSRGPARKIEQYF.